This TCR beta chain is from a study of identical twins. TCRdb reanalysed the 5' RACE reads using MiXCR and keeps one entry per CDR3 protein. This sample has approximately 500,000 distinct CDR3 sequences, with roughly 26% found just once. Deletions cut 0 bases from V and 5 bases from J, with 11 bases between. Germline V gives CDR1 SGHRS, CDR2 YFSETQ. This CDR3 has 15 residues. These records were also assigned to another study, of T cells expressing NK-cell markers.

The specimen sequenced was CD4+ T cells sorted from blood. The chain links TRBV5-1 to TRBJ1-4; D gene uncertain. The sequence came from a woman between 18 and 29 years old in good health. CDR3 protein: CASSLAFSRNEKLFF. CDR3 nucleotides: TGCGCCAGCAGCTTGGCCTTCAGCCGGAATGAAAAACTGTTTTTT.